The next 4 T cell receptor beta chains were all read from a single sample in a study of regulatory T cells in long-lasting Graves disease (dated by TCRdb to the early 2020s). The library was built by means of multiplex PCR. TCRdb lists the instrument as Illumina HiSeq 4000. iRepertoire HTBI primers and Arm-PCR amplification of CDR3 regions were used to construct TCR beta libraries. The public reads were reanalyzed by TCRdb: fastp trimming at Q25, MiXCR alignment, in-frame beta chains only. Duplicate CDR3 protein sequences are folded into a single record with the most common DNA and genes. The sample table holds about 660,000 distinct CDR3 sequences, of which 25% to 30% were seen once. 35% to 55% of the sample comes from the top ten. The intended sense of this specimen's time point label: persistent/refractory GD, antithyroid drugs over 5 years with positive TRAb. For both TCR sequencing and RNA sequencing, RNA was extracted from PBMCs in TRIzol.

This specimen was peripheral blood mononuclear cells (PBMCs), taken when the disease was refractory, from a patient treated with antithyroid drugs. The source is a female donor with Graves disease.

J is TRBJ1-2 and V is TRBV29-1; perhaps TRBD1 as D (6 bases). The CDR3 covers 14 residues. Trimming took 0 bases from V and 8 from J, leaving 16 bases between them. Germline V gene lookup returns CDR1 SQVTM and CDR2 ANQGSEA. CDR3: CSVEDRSQGEGYTF. The CDR3 DNA reads as TGCAGCGTTGAAGATAGGTCACAGGGTGAAGGCTACACCTTC.

This clonotype was seen only a few times. The genes are TRBV18 and TRBJ2-5, with 7 bases that match TRBD2. Per the germline V gene, CDR1 is KGHSH and CDR2 is LQKENI. The junction had 4 bases not matched to a gene; V was cut back by 4 bases and J by 5 bases. This CDR3 has 13 amino acids. CDR3 DNA sequence: TGTGCCAGCTCACGACTAGCCAGGGAGACCCAGTACTTC. It is translated as CASSRLARETQYF.

This clonotype appeared many times. The gene calls are TRBV7-2 and TRBJ2-5; a weak D match, TRBD2 (6 bases). The CDR3 has 13 residues. Germline loops: CDR1 SGHTA, CDR2 FQGNSA. Deletions cut 5 bases from V and 5 bases from J, with 12 bases between. CDR3: CASSRGGTETQYF. Written as DNA, the CDR3 is TGTGCCAGCAGCCGGGGAGGAACGGAGACCCAGTACTTC.

The chain combines TRBV4-1 with TRBJ1-6; tentative D call: TRBD1 (6 bases). Per the germline V gene, CDR1 is MGHRA and CDR2 is YSYEKL. Trimming took 0 bases from V and 0 from J, leaving 15 bases between them. The CDR3 runs 19 residues. The CDR3 loop reads CASSQDLQGLSSYNSPLHF. The DNA for the CDR3 is TGCGCCAGCAGCCAAGATCTCCAGGGGTTGAGCTCCTATAATTCACCCCTCCACTTT.